This record looks at one TCR beta chain sequence and its context. Its antigen is currently unknown. 60 Vbeta and 13 Jbeta primers were used in PCR. How the authors handled the data: Unique TCR beta chains totaled some 81 million in a later count, with approximately 10 million of them shared. Some clones are missing from TCRdb's copy, which holds only in-frame ones; the method was immunoSEQ multiplex PCR. V and J calls and clone size are given by that table; D and trimming were obtained from the DNA. The sample totals under 200,000 clones; its top ten clones hold less than 6.5%. These data are taken from a study of cytomegalovirus exposure and HLA in healthy donors. V was trimmed by 0 bases and J by 2 bases, leaving 8 bases between them. CDR3 length: 14 amino acids. Germline V gives CDR1 SGHRS, CDR2 YFSETQ. Every donor was a healthy person donating bone marrow. Overall study findings and caveats: TRBV6-2, TRBV6-3 and other indistinguishable V segments were excluded. In all likelihood, a cluster of highly shared sequence variants was a sequencing artifact.

Sequencing input: PBMCs. The chain joins TRBV5-1 to TRBJ2-5, with D possibly TRBD1 on 6 matching bases. This TCR was recovered from a man between 25 and 39 years old in good health and CMV-seronegative. Here the CDR3 reads CASSLVQGQETQYF. CDR3 DNA sequence: TGCGCCAGCAGCTTGGTGCAGGGGCAAGAGACCCAGTACTTC.